Below are 16 T cell receptor beta chains sequenced from a single sample in a study of early T cells in non-severe SARS-CoV-2 infection. TCRdb re-analysed the 5' RACE reads in MiXCR, keeping a single row per CDR3 protein. The sample has 85,000 to 95,000 distinct CDR3 sequences, about 15% seen once. Material: whole blood. The receptors come from an adult who was a healthcare worker with PCR-confirmed SARS-CoV-2 infection or an uninfected control (not recorded which).

This clonotype was seen more than once but under ten times. J is TRBJ1-1 and V is TRBV30, with D possibly matching TRBD1 (6 bases). CDR1 is GTSNPN, CDR2 SVGIG, per germline (reference sequence). The ends were cut back, 3 bases at V and 5 bases at J, with 13 bases in the middle. This CDR3 spans 13 amino acids. The chain's CDR3 is CAWSTGHWTEAFF. In nucleotides, the CDR3 is TGTGCCTGGAGCACAGGGCATTGGACTGAAGCTTTCTTT.

The V gene is TRBV11-2, the J gene TRBJ2-1; D unresolved. Germline V lookup: CDR1 SGHAT, CDR2 FQNNGV. V was pared by 5 bases and J by 10 bases, with 9 bases between. This CDR3 contains 11 residues. The CDR3 region has the DNA TGTGCCAGCAGCGCTGTTTACGAGCAGTTCTTC. Translated, it gives CASSAVYEQFF.

This clonotype occurred a few times. The chain uses TRBV20-1 and TRBJ2-3; possible D gene TRBD2, 5 bases. V lost 1 base to trimming and J lost 8 bases, with 10 bases between them. Germline-derived CDR1 and CDR2 are DFQATT and SNEGSKA (reference sequence). The CDR3 runs 12 residues. The DNA for the CDR3 is TGCAGTGCTAGAGCGGGGATAGTTACGCAGTATTTT. Translated, it gives CSARAGIVTQYF.

There are a few counts of this clonotype. The chain uses TRBV20-1 and TRBJ2-5; 8 nucleotides line up with TRBD2. CDR1 is DFQATT and CDR2 is SNEGSKA in the germline V gene (reference sequence). The CDR3 length is 16 residues. V trimming: 3 bases; J trimming: 2 bases; junction bases outside the gene matches: 11. CDR3 loop: CSASLPERGIQETQYF. Here the CDR3 DNA reads TGCAGTGCTAGCCTTCCGGAGCGGGGGATACAAGAGACCCAGTACTTC.

This clonotype was recorded at least ten times. The chain links TRBV30 to TRBJ1-1, with 9 nucleotides matching TRBD1. Germline loops: CDR1 GTSNPN, CDR2 SVGIG (reference sequence). The CDR3 totals 14 residues. Germline trimming cut 0 bases from V and 7 bases from J; bases unmatched to any gene: 6. The CDR3 loop reads CAWSVDRGGFEAFF. The CDR3 DNA reads as TGTGCCTGGAGTGTAGACAGGGGGGGATTTGAAGCTTTCTTT.

This clonotype was counted many times. The rearrangement uses TRBV5-1 and TRBJ1-1; D not certain. Trimming removed 1 base at V and 4 bases at J, with 11 bases between. Germline V gene sequence: CDR1 SGHRS, CDR2 YFSETQ. The CDR3 length is 14 residues. The CDR3 sequence: CASSLQTVGTEAFF. The CDR3, as DNA: TGCGCCAGCAGCTTGCAGACGGTTGGCACTGAAGCTTTCTTT.

The chain uses TRBV5-6 and TRBJ1-2; D is unresolved. Between the trimmed V and J ends, which lost 0 bases and 1 base, there was a span of 7 bases. The germline gives CDR1 SGHDT, CDR2 YYEEEE. The CDR3 extends over 14 amino acids. The CDR3, as DNA: TGTGCCAGCAGCTTGGAGGAGAGTAACTATGGCTACACCTTC. Translating gives CASSLEESNYGYTF.

This clonotype came up a few times. V gene TRBV2 combines with J gene TRBJ2-3, with TRBD1 matching over 9 bases. Germline CDR1 reads SNHLY; CDR2 reads FYNNEI. This CDR3 spans 15 amino acids. The V segment lost 11 bases and the J segment 2 bases; nucleotides outside the gene matches: 11. The CDR3 DNA sequence: TGTGCCCAGGCCTGGGGGACAGGGCCCACAGATACGCAGTATTTT. This codes for CAQAWGTGPTDTQYF.

The V and J genes are TRBV5-8 and TRBJ1-5; 8 bases agree with TRBD1. CDR3 size: 17 residues. Germline loops: CDR1 SGHTS, CDR2 YDEGEE. V lost 1 base and J lost 3; bases outside the gene matches: 9. As DNA, the CDR3 is TGTGCCAGCAGCTTGTTTAAATGGACAGGGTACAATCAGCCCCAGCATTTT. It codes for CASSLFKWTGYNQPQHF.

V and J are TRBV18 and TRBJ2-7; either TRBD1 or TRBD2 may fit D (5 bases each). Per the germline V gene, CDR1 is KGHSH and CDR2 is LQKENI. This CDR3 has 13 residues. Trimming stripped 6 bases from V and 3 bases from J, with 12 bases between. This CDR3 is CASSPGPDYEQYV. The CDR3 coding sequence is TGTGCCAGCTCCCCGGGACCGGACTACGAGCAGTACGTC.

This clonotype came up many times. The rearrangement uses TRBV18 and TRBJ1-6; 7 bases map to TRBD1. This CDR3 has 14 residues. CDR1 and CDR2 (germline): KGHSH, LQKENI. V dropped 2 bases and J dropped 7; count of bases not matched to a gene: 2. The CDR3, as DNA: TGTGCCAGCTCACCAACAGGGGAAAATTCACCCCTCCACTTT. This translates into CASSPTGENSPLHF. Full variable domain (rest looked up from reference TRBV18 and TRBJ1-6): NAGVMQNPRHLVRRRGQEARLRCSPMKGHSHVYWYRQLPEEGLKFMVYLQKENIIDESGMPKERFSAEFPKEGPSILRIQQVVRGDSAAYFCASSPTGENSPLHFGNGTRLTVT.

This clonotype turned up a few times. The DNA for the CDR3 is TGTGCCAGCAGTCCGGGACTAGCGGGGGATTACGAGCAGTACGTC. Protein product: CASSPGLAGDYEQYV. The genes are TRBV27 and TRBJ2-7; 14 bases map to TRBD2. This CDR3 has 15 residues. V lost 5 bases and J lost 4; bases outside the gene matches: 4. CDR1 is MNHEY, CDR2 SMNVEV, per germline (reference sequence).

Only a few counts were recorded for this clonotype. The CDR3 loop is CASGLSQAVGVYNEQFF. In nucleotides, the CDR3 is TGTGCTAGTGGTTTGTCCCAGGCCGTTGGGGTGTACAATGAGCAGTTCTTC. The rearrangement uses TRBV12-5 and TRBJ2-1; D unclear. This CDR3 spans 17 amino acids. Germline CDR1 LGHNT, CDR2 FRNRAP. V was trimmed by 2 bases and J by 4 bases, leaving 18 bases between them.

This clonotype has only one observation. The rearrangement joins TRBV29-1 to TRBJ1-5; D gene ambiguous. The V gene's germline CDR1 is SQVTM and CDR2 ANQGSEA. CDR3 size: 9 residues. Trimming removed 4 bases at V and 9 bases at J, with 4 bases between. The CDR3 sequence is CSVVRPQHF. The CDR3 nucleotides read TGCAGCGTTGTGCGGCCCCAGCATTTT.

The sample holds a few counts of this clonotype. J is TRBJ1-2 and V is TRBV5-4; D perhaps matches TRBD1 (6 bases). CDR1 is SGHNT, CDR2 YYREEE, per germline (reference sequence). V shed 4 bases and J shed 2 bases, with 9 bases lying between them. This CDR3 has 13 residues. CDR3 DNA sequence: TGTGCCAGCAGCCGACAGGACAACTATGGCTACACCTTC. It translates to CASSRQDNYGYTF.

The rearrangement links TRBV7-2 to TRBJ2-1; 7 bases are shared with TRBD1. The CDR3 contains 16 residues. Germline V lookup: CDR1 SGHTA, CDR2 FQGNSA. With 4 bases clipped from V and 10 bases from J, the junction kept 16 bases outside the gene matches. In DNA form, the CDR3 reads TGTGCCAGCAGCTCTAACTCTTACAGGGGTGTTTTGGAGCAGTTCTTC. Residues: CASSSNSYRGVLEQFF.